Presented here are 23 T cell receptor beta chains from one specimen sequenced in a study of shared clonotypes between healthy human individuals. Clones were read by immunoSEQ multiplex PCR, and TCRdb kept only the in-frame ones, dropping some. The table records 850,000 to 1,200,000 clones, approximately 70% of them present only once. Specimen: memory CD4+ T cells sorted from blood. The sample's subset: CD45RA-negative fraction. Receptors originate from a young man in good health.

The V call is TRBV7-2, the J call TRBJ1-2; a possible D gene is TRBD1 (6 bases). The CDR3 is 14 amino acids. Germline CDR1 and CDR2: SGHTA and FQGNSA. Trimming removed 2 bases at V and 5 bases at J, with 12 bases between. The CDR3 DNA follows: TGTGCCAGCAGCTTACAACAGGGAGGGTATGGCTACACCTTC. Its protein is CASSLQQGGYGYTF. The variable domain in full, with the rest retrieved from reference TRBV7-2 and TRBJ1-2, is GAGVSQSPSNKVTEKGKDVELRCDPISGHTALYWYRQSLGQGLEFLIYFQGNSAPDKSGLPSDRFSAERTGGSVSTLTIQRTQQEDSAVYLCASSLQQGGYGYTFGSGTRLTVV.

V is TRBV10-3 and J is TRBJ2-3; 9 nucleotides align to TRBD2. The CDR3 extends over 16 amino acids. Germline lookup yields CDR1 ENHRY and CDR2 SYGVKD. V trimming: 7 bases; J trimming: 4 bases; junction bases outside the gene matches: 12. The CDR3 region is CAINIGAGGQADTQYF. The CDR3 coding sequence is TGTGCCATCAACATCGGGGCGGGAGGGCAAGCAGATACGCAGTATTTT.

This clone was observed a few times. The chain couples TRBV5-1 to TRBJ2-2; no firm D call. This CDR3 has 15 residues. V lost 0 bases to trimming and J lost 1 base, with 7 bases between them. CDR1 is SGHRS and CDR2 is YFSETQ in the germline V gene. CDR3 in amino acids: CASSLDSKNTGELFF. CDR3 DNA: TGCGCCAGCAGCTTGGACAGTAAGAACACCGGGGAGCTGTTTTTT.

The table lists this clone with a few counts. This chain links TRBV11-2 with TRBJ2-4, with 7 bases that match TRBD2. J lost 9 bases, V lost 1 base, and 6 bases had no gene match. The germline V gene has CDR1 SGHAT and CDR2 FQNNGV. The CDR3 loop spans 14 amino acids. CDR3 sequence reads: CASSLGDYMAIQYF. Here the CDR3 DNA reads TGTGCCAGCAGCTTAGGGGACTATATGGCCATTCAGTACTTC.

The chain joins TRBV4-1 to TRBJ2-1; TRBD1 might be the D (6 bases). The CDR3 has 16 residues. V dropped 0 bases and J dropped 6 bases, with 15 bases sitting between them. The germline V gene has CDR1 MGHRA and CDR2 YSYEKL. The CDR3 loop reads CASSQESGALGNEQFF. As DNA, the CDR3 is TGCGCCAGCAGCCAAGAGTCAGGGGCCTTGGGCAATGAGCAGTTCTTC.

The chain is built from TRBV11-2 and TRBJ1-4; D is unresolved. V lost 2 bases and J lost 0, with 7 bases in between. Germline loops: CDR1 SGHAT, CDR2 FQNNGV. This CDR3 contains 15 residues. The CDR3 sequence: CASSLYPATNEKLFF. DNA of the CDR3: TGTGCCAGCAGCTTATATCCGGCAACTAATGAAAAACTGTTTTTT.

The chain employs TRBV25-1 and TRBJ2-1; perhaps TRBD1 as D (5 bases). V gave up 7 bases and J gave up 2 bases, with 15 bases separating them. CDR1 is MGHDK, CDR2 SYGVNS, per germline. The CDR3 is 15 residues long. CDR3 in DNA: TGTGCCAGCACCCCGTCAGGGTTCCCCTACAATGAGCAGTTCTTC. Encoded protein: CASTPSGFPYNEQFF. The entire variable domain, with the rest obtained from reference TRBV25-1 and TRBJ2-1, is as follows: EADIYQTPRYLVIGTGKKITLECSQTMGHDKMYWYQQDPGMELHLIHYSYGVNSTEKGDLSSESTVSRIRTEHFPLTLESARPSHTSQYLCASTPSGFPYNEQFFGPGTRLTVL.

This clone came up a few times. A read error is likely here: a far larger clone is one base away. The chain is built from TRBV11-2 and TRBJ2-3; D unclear. V dropped 2 bases and J dropped 0 bases, with 0 bases sitting between them. Germline lookup yields CDR1 SGHAT and CDR2 FQNNGV. The CDR3 spans 12 residues. The CDR3: CASSLSTDTQYF. The CDR3 DNA reads TGTGCCAGCAGCTTAAGCACAGATACGCAGTATTTT.

J is TRBJ1-3 and V is TRBV7-2; D is uncertain. This CDR3 spans 15 amino acids. The germline V gene has CDR1 SGHTA and CDR2 FQGNSA. V was trimmed by 7 bases and J by 0 bases, leaving 13 bases between them. In DNA form, the CDR3 reads TGTGCCAGCAACGAGGACGGGAACTCTGGAAACACCATATATTTT. Translation: CASNEDGNSGNTIYF.

The V and J genes are TRBV11-2 and TRBJ1-3, with unresolved D. Trimming cost V 4 bases and J 0 bases, with 16 bases left between them. CDR3 length: 17 residues. The germline V gene has CDR1 SGHAT and CDR2 FQNNGV. CDR3 nucleotide sequence: TGTGCCAGCAGCTGGATCTCGGACGGAATCTCTGGAAACACCATATATTTT. Protein product: CASSWISDGISGNTIYF. The variable domain in full, with the rest retrieved from reference TRBV11-2 and TRBJ1-3, is EAGVAQSPRYKIIEKRQSVAFWCNPISGHATLYWYQQILGQGPKLLIQFQNNGVVDDSQLPKDRFSAERLKGVDSTLKIQPAKLEDSAVYLCASSWISDGISGNTIYFGEGSWLTVV.

The genes are TRBV5-1 and TRBJ1-1, with D possibly TRBD1 on 5 matching bases. The CDR3 loop spans 15 amino acids. V was trimmed by 4 bases and J by 0 bases, leaving 13 bases between them. From germline, CDR1 is SGHRS and CDR2 YFSETQ. The CDR3 here is CASSAVAGMNTEAFF. The CDR3 region has the DNA TGCGCCAGCAGCGCGGTGGCAGGGATGAACACTGAAGCTTTCTTT.

This chain links TRBV5-1 with TRBJ1-6, with D uncertain. The V and J ends lost 0 bases and 7 bases respectively, with 11 bases between them. The CDR3 consists of 15 residues. The germline V gene encodes CDR1 SGHRS and CDR2 YFSETQ. CDR3: CASSLGRLVNSPLHF. The CDR3 DNA reads as TGCGCCAGCAGCTTGGGACGGCTCGTGAATTCACCCCTCCACTTT.

The chain recombines TRBV5-5 with TRBJ1-4; 8 bases are shared with TRBD1. The CDR3 runs 12 residues. Germline V gene sequence: CDR1 SGHKS, CDR2 YYEKEE (reference sequence). The junction had 3 bases not matched to a gene; V was cut back by 0 bases and J by 14 bases. DNA for the CDR3: TGTGCCAGCAGCTTGGGGGGACAGGCCCTGTTTTTT. Its protein is CASSLGGQALFF.

This sequence joins TRBV5-1 and TRBJ2-3; 8 bases are shared with TRBD2. J lost 3 bases, V lost 3 bases, and 12 bases had no gene match. Germline V gene lookup returns CDR1 SGHRS and CDR2 YFSETQ. The CDR3 length is 17 residues. In nucleotides, the CDR3 is TGCGCCAGCAGCTCCGAACTACTCGGGGGGGCAACAGATACGCAGTATTTT. The encoded protein is CASSSELLGGATDTQYF.

The chain employs TRBV10-3 and TRBJ1-1; TRBD1 might be the D (5 bases). V dropped 0 bases and J dropped 6 bases, with 14 bases sitting between them. Germline V gives CDR1 ENHRY, CDR2 SYGVKD. The CDR3 runs 15 residues. The CDR3 DNA is TGTGCCATCAGTGAGTCGGTCGAGGTGGGGGCTGAAGCTTTCTTT. As protein: CAISESVEVGAEAFF.

The V and J genes are TRBV5-6 and TRBJ2-5; 8 bases align to TRBD2. Germline V gene data show CDR1 as SGHDT and CDR2 as YYEEEE. The CDR3 is 15 amino acids. V dropped 2 bases and J dropped 6; count of bases not matched to a gene: 9. The CDR3 loop is CASSFASAGGQTQYF. The CDR3 region has the DNA TGTGCCAGCAGCTTCGCGTCGGCGGGGGGACAGACCCAGTACTTC.

V usage is TRBV5-1 and J usage is TRBJ2-2, with D perhaps being TRBD1 or TRBD2 (6 bases each). The length of the CDR3 is 14 residues. The V gene lost 7 bases and the J gene lost 3 bases, with 13 bases spanning the gap. Germline assignment: CDR1 SGHRS and CDR2 YFSETQ. CDR3 coding DNA: TGCGCCAGCCTTGAGGGGGGTTACACCGGGGAGCTGTTTTTT. It is translated as CASLEGGYTGELFF.

The sample holds one count of this clone. V usage is TRBV7-9 and J usage is TRBJ2-2; D may be TRBD1 or TRBD2 (5 bases each). Trimming removed 5 bases at V and 5 bases at J, with 15 bases between. The CDR3 spans 15 residues. Germline V gene lookup returns CDR1 SEHNR and CDR2 FQNEAQ (reference sequence). The DNA of the CDR3 is TGTGCCAGCAGCAACCGGGACGTTTTAACCGGGGAGCTGTTTTTT. This codes for CASSNRDVLTGELFF.

The V gene is TRBV4-1, the J gene TRBJ1-3, with 7 bases identical to TRBD1. Germline-derived CDR1 and CDR2 are MGHRA and YSYEKL. CDR3 length: 16 residues. J gave up 0 bases and V 3 bases, and 5 bases lay outside the gene matches. The CDR3: CASSHLQGLSGNTIYF. The CDR3 nucleotides are TGCGCCAGCAGCCACCTACAGGGGCTCTCTGGAAACACCATATATTTT.

The CDR3 DNA reads TGTGCCAGCAGCCTCGGCCTCGGCCCCTACGAGCAGTACTTC. This translates into CASSLGLGPYEQYF. This chain links TRBV11-2 with TRBJ2-7; D unresolved. V gave up 5 bases and J gave up 2 bases, with 13 bases separating them. Germline CDR1 and CDR2: SGHAT and FQNNGV. This CDR3 region has 14 residues.

The chain has TRBV7-2 and TRBJ2-5; D tentatively fits TRBD1 or TRBD2 (5 bases each). Germline V lookup: CDR1 SGHTA, CDR2 FQGNSA. This CDR3 is built from 15 residues. The V and J ends lost 2 bases and 5 bases respectively, with 15 bases between them. Here the CDR3 reads CASSLSQLEGETQYF. Here the CDR3 DNA reads TGTGCCAGCAGCTTATCGCAACTAGAGGGGGAGACCCAGTACTTC.

The chain employs TRBV5-5 and TRBJ1-5; D is ambiguous. CDR3 length: 15 residues. The V and J ends lost 0 bases and 1 base respectively, with 8 bases between them. Germline loops: CDR1 SGHKS, CDR2 YYEKEE (reference sequence). CDR3 sequence reads: CASSLEGVSNQPQHF. CDR3 nucleotides: TGTGCCAGCAGCTTGGAGGGTGTGAGCAATCAGCCCCAGCATTTT.

CDR3 residues: CASSSPALGGSGYGYTF. DNA for the CDR3: TGTGCCAGCAGTTCGCCCGCATTAGGGGGATCCGGCTATGGCTACACCTTC. The chain has TRBV27 and TRBJ1-2; a weak D match, TRBD1 (6 bases). Between the trimmed V and J ends, which lost 4 bases and 4 bases, there was a span of 22 bases. CDR1 is MNHEY, CDR2 SMNVEV, per germline (reference sequence). This CDR3 comprises 17 residues.